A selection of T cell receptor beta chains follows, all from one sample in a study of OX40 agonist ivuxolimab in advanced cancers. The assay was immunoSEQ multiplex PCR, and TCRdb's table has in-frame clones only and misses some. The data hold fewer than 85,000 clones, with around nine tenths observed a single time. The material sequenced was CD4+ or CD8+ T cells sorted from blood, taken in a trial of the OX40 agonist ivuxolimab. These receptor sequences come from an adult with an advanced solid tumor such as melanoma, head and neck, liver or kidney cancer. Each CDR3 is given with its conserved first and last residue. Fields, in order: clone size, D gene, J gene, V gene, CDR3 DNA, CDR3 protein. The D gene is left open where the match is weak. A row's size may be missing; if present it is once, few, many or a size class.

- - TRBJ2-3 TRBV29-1 TGCAGCGTGGATGGTGGCGGTACAGATACGCAGTATTTT CSVDGGGTDTQYF
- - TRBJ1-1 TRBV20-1 TGCAGTTCCAGGGTCGCTGAAGCTTTCTTT CSSRVAEAFF
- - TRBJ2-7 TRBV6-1 TGTGGCGAGGCCTACGAGCAGTACTTC CGEAYEQYF
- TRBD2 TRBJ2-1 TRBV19 TGTGCCAGTAGTTTGCGGGAGGTCAATGAGCAGTTCTTC CASSLREVNEQFF
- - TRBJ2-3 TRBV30 TGTGCCTGGACCGCGGGCCTGGCAGATACGCAGTATTTT CAWTAGLADTQYF
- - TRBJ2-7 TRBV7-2 TGTGCCAGCAGGGCGACGGGACTTACGTACGAGCAGTACTTC CASRATGLTYEQYF
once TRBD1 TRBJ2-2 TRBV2 TGTGCCAGCATCCGGACAGGGGGCACCGGGGAGCTGTTTTTT CASIRTGGTGELFF
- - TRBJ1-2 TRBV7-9 TGTGCCAGCAGCTTAAGTACAGGGAGTAGGCTTGGCTACACCTTC CASSLSTGSRLGYTF
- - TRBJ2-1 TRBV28 TGTGCCAGCAGTTTGCAGGGAACCTACAATGAGCAGTTCTTC CASSLQGTYNEQFF
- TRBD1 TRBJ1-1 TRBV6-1 TGTGCCAGCAGTTGGGACAGGGCGAACACTGAAGCTTTCTTT CASSWDRANTEAFF
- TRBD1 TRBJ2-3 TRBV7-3 TGTGCCAGCAGCTTAAGGACAGGGCTTGGCACAGATACGCAGTATTTT CASSLRTGLGTDTQYF
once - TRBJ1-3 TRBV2 TGTGCCAGCAAGAACCGAAGGGGTTCTGGAAACACCATATATTTT CASKNRRGSGNTIYF
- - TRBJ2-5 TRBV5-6 TGTGCCAGCAGCTCTCTTCGCGAGACCCAGTACTTC CASSSLRETQYF
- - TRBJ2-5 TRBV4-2 TGTGCCAGCAGCCAAGATCGGCGGAAAGGGGGGGAGACCCAGTACTTC CASSQDRRKGGETQYF
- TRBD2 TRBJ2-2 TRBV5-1 TGCGCCAGCACTCGGACTAGCGGGGTCGGAACCGGGGAGCTGTTTTTT CASTRTSGVGTGELFF
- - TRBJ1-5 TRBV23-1 TGCGCCACTGATCATAGCAATCAGCCCCAGCATTTT CATDHSNQPQHF
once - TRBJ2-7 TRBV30 TGTGCCTGGAGTGCCGATGGGCTAGAGTACTTC CAWSADGLEYF
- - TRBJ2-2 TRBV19 TGTGCCAGTAGTACCGGGGGCACCGGGGAGCTGTTTTTT CASSTGGTGELFF
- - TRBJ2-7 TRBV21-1 TGTGCCAGCAGCAACCCTAGGGGGGGAGAGCAGTACTTC CASSNPRGGEQYF
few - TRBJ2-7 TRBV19 TGTGCCAGTAGTATAGATTATCAGTACGAGCAGTACTTC CASSIDYQYEQYF
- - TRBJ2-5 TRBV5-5 TGTGCCAGCAGCTTCCGGACAGCCCAAGAGACCCAGTACTTC CASSFRTAQETQYF
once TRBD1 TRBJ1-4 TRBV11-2 TGTGCCAGCAGCCCAGGACAGGGGGCAACTAATGAAAAACTGTTTTTT CASSPGQGATNEKLFF
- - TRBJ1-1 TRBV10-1 TGCGCCAGCAGAACCGGGGACAACACTGAAGCTTTCTTT CASRTGDNTEAFF
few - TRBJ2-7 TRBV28 TGTGCCAGCAGTTTCGTGGGGAACTACGAGCAGTACTTC CASSFVGNYEQYF
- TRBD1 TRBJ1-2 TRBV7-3 TGTGCCAGCAGCCCGACAGGGATCTATGGCTACACCTTC CASSPTGIYGYTF
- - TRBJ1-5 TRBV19 TGTGCCAGTAGTATATTGGGCATCGCACAGCCCCAGCATTTT CASSILGIAQPQHF
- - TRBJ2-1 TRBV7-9 TGTGCCAGCAGCTTAGGCCCAGAGCAGTTCTTC CASSLGPEQFF
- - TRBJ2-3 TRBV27 TGTGCCAGCAGTTTACAAACGGGGAGGACAGATACGCAGTATTTT CASSLQTGRTDTQYF
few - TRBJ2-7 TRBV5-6 TGTGCCAGCAGCTTGTGGGGGCTGTGGACGGACGAGCAGTACTTC CASSLWGLWTDEQYF
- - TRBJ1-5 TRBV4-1 TGCGCCAGCAGCTTGGACGGGAGAAATCAGCCCCAGCATTTT CASSLDGRNQPQHF
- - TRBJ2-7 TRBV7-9 TGTGCCAGCAGCTTTGGGCAGCTGACCCCCTACGAGCAGTACTTC CASSFGQLTPYEQYF
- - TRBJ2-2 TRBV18 TGTGCCAGCTCACAGAGAGCGGCAAACACCGGGGAGCTGTTTTTT CASSQRAANTGELFF
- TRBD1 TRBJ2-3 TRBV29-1 TGCAGCGCCAGAGGACAGGCGAGCACAGATACGCAGTATTTT CSARGQASTDTQYF
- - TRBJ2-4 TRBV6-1 TGTGCCAGCAGTGAACTTCCCCAGCCCCAAAACATTCAGTACTTC CASSELPQPQNIQYF
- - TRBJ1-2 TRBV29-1 TGCAGCGTCTCCCAGGGTCAAGGGGCCTATGGCTACACCTTC CSVSQGQGAYGYTF
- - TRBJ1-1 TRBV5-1 TGCGCCAGCAGCTTGGGGGCCACTGAAGCTTTCTTT CASSLGATEAFF
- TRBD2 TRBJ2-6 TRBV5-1 TGCGCCAGCAGCTTGGTGATAGCGGGAGGTGCTGGGGCCAACGTCCTGACTTTC CASSLVIAGGAGANVLTF
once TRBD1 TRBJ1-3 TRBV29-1 TGCAGCGCCGGGACAGTGGGGGGAAACACCATATATTTT CSAGTVGGNTIYF
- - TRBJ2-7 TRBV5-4 TGTGCCAGCAGCTTGGAACCCGGACGCTACGAGCAGTACTTC CASSLEPGRYEQYF
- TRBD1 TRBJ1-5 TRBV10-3 TGTGCCACCAACCCAGGGGGGAGCAATCAGCCCCAGCATTTT CATNPGGSNQPQHF
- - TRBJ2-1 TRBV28 TGTGCCAGCAGTTTTTGGGCATCGGCGATTGAGCAGTTCTTC CASSFWASAIEQFF